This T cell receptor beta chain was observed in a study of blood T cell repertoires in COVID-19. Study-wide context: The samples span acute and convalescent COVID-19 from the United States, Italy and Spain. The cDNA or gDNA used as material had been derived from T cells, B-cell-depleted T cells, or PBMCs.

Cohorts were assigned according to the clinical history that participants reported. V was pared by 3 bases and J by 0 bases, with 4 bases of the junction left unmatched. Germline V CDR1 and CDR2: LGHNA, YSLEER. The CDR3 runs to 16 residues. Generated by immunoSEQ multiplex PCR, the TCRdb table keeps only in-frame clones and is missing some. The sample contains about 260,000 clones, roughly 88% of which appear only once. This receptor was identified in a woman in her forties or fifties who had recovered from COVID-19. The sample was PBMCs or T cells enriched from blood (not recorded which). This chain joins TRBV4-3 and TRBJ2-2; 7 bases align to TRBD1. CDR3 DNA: TGCGCCAGCAGCCAGGCCGGGACAGCGAACACCGGGGAGCTGTTTTTT. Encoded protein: CASSQAGTANTGELFF.